These T cell receptor beta chains were read from a single sample in a study of blood T cell repertoires in COVID-19. Clones were sequenced by immunoSEQ multiplex PCR, and TCRdb holds only the in-frame ones, with some missing. The sample yields 150,000 to 200,000 clones, about four fifths seen once. Material for sequencing was PBMCs or T cells enriched from blood (not recorded which). These receptors all stem from a man aged 40-50 years who had recovered from COVID-19. Each CDR3 is given with its conserved first and last residue. The D gene is left open where the match is weak. Size is stated for part of the rows, as once, few or many counts, or as a class when the clone is expanded.

clone_size	d_call	v_call	j_call	cdr3_nt	cdr3_aa
-	-	TRBV6-5	TRBJ1-1	TGTGCCAGCAGTCGTGGGACTTCTATAGGGACTGAAGCTTTCTTT	CASSRGTSIGTEAFF
-	TRBD1	TRBV5-1	TRBJ2-7	TGCGCCAGCAGCGTCGGGACAGACCTTAACGAGCAGTACTTC	CASSVGTDLNEQYF
-	TRBD1	TRBV5-6	TRBJ1-2	TGTGCCAGCAGCCTCGGACAGGGCTACTATGGCTACACCTTC	CASSLGQGYYGYTF
-	-	TRBV6-2/TRBV6-3	TRBJ2-1	TGTGCCAGCAGTTACGGGCGGGGACCCTACAATGAGCAGTTCTTC	CASSYGRGPYNEQFF
once	-	TRBV7-9	TRBJ1-2	TGTGCCAGCAGCTTAGTGGCAAATGGGGCCTATGGCTACACCTTC	CASSLVANGAYGYTF
-	TRBD2	TRBV15	TRBJ2-7	TGTGCCACCAGCAGAGATAGGACTAGCGGGAGTTTGGTCTACGAGCAGTACTTC	CATSRDRTSGSLVYEQYF
-	TRBD1	TRBV7-2	TRBJ1-2	TGTGCCAGCAGCTTAGAACGGGCAGGGGGAGGCTACACCTTC	CASSLERAGGGYTF
-	TRBD2	TRBV19	TRBJ2-2	TGTGCCAGCCTGGGGACTAGCGGGGAGTCGGACACCGGGGAGCTGTTTTTT	CASLGTSGESDTGELFF
-	-	TRBV28	TRBJ2-5	TGTGCCAGCAAAATGGGGGGGGCCGGAGAAGAGACCCAGTACTTC	CASKMGGAGEETQYF
-	-	TRBV6-2/TRBV6-3	TRBJ1-2	TGTGCCAGCAGTTCACCCGGGGCTAACTATGGCTACACCTTC	CASSSPGANYGYTF
once	-	TRBV2	TRBJ1-5	TGTGCCAGCAGTTTTCAGGGGATAGGGTCCCAGCATTTT	CASSFQGIGSQHF
-	TRBD2	TRBV5-1	TRBJ2-1	TGCGCCAGCGGCGACCTAGCGGGGTACAATGAGCAGTTCTTC	CASGDLAGYNEQFF
-	TRBD2	TRBV7-9	TRBJ2-5	TGTGCCAGCAGCTTAATGAGCGGGGAGAGTCAGGAGACCCAGTACTTC	CASSLMSGESQETQYF
-	-	TRBV6-5	TRBJ2-2	TGTGCCAGCAGCCCACAGGTCGCGAACACCGGGGAGCTGTTTTTT	CASSPQVANTGELFF
-	TRBD1	TRBV27	TRBJ1-2	TGTGCCAGCAGTTTCTTAAGGACAGGCCCAAACTATGGCTACACCTTC	CASSFLRTGPNYGYTF
once	-	TRBV19	TRBJ1-1	TGTGCCAGTAGTAGTGCTAAGGGAAGGGGCACTGAAGCTTTCTTT	CASSSAKGRGTEAFF
-	TRBD2	TRBV5-1	TRBJ2-1	TGCGCCAGCAGCTTTTCTAGCGGGGCTTACAATGAGCAGTTCTTC	CASSFSSGAYNEQFF
-	TRBD1	TRBV10-3	TRBJ2-1	TGTGCCATCAGGCCCCAGGGGGCTAGGAATGAGCAGTTCTTC	CAIRPQGARNEQFF
-	-	TRBV7-2	TRBJ2-5	TGTGCCAGCAGAGAGGCGTCACAAGAGACCCAGTACTTC	CASREASQETQYF
few	TRBD2	TRBV7-8	TRBJ2-1	TGTGCCAGCAGCCCGTTACCGGGACTAGCAGGCAATGAGCAGTTCTTC	CASSPLPGLAGNEQFF
-	-	TRBV6-5	TRBJ1-1	TGTGCCAGCAGTTACTCGAACTCATTTGAAGCTTTCTTT	CASSYSNSFEAFF
-	-	TRBV6-1	TRBJ2-3	TGTGCCAGCAGTGAAGGACTAGGGCATACGCAGTATTTT	CASSEGLGHTQYF
-	-	TRBV27	TRBJ1-1	TGTGCCAGCAGTTCCGGGGGCACTGAAGCTTTCTTT	CASSSGGTEAFF
-	-	TRBV7-2	TRBJ2-3	TGTGCCAGCAGTGCAAAGATGGTTTCAGCGCCGTCCCTCTTT	CASSAKMVSAPSLF